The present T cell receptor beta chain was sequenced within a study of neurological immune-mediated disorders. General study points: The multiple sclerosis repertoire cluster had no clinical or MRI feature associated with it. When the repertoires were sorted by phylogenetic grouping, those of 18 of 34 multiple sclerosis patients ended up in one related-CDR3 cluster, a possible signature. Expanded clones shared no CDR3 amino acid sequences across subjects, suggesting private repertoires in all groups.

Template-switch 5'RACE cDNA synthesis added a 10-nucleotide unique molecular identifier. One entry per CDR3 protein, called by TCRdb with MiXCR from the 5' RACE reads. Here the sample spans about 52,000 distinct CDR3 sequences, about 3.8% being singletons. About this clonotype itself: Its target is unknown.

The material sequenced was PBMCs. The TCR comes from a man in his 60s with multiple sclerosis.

CDR3 amino acids: CSASTGEGRVVKPGELFF. The CDR3 region has the DNA TGCAGTGCTAGTACTGGGGAGGGGAGAGTGGTGAAACCGGGGGAGCTGTTTTTT. This chain connects TRBV20-1 to TRBJ2-2; 7 bases fit TRBD2. Germline assignment: CDR1 DFQATT and CDR2 SNEGSKA (reference sequence). This CDR3 comprises 18 residues. Trimming at V came to 3 bases and at J to 8 bases, leaving 21 bases not matched to a gene.